This T cell receptor beta chain was sequenced for a study of beta chain features in type 1 diabetes (dated by TCRdb to the late 2010s). General notes on the study: Patients and healthy donors did not differ in mean age, gender distribution, total cell number or subset yield. Regulatory and stem cell-like memory subsets were isolated from only 8 patients and roughly 8 healthy donors, whereas naive and central memory subsets came from all 28 donors. The study compared the TCRB repertoires of sorted circulating CD4+ T cell subsets in recently diagnosed type 1 diabetes patients with those in matched healthy donors. A total of roughly 110 million sorted cells were examined across all samples, and the number of cells per subset was strongly correlated with RNA yield. On the study overall, not on this receptor specifically: In all four CD4+ subsets, TCRB CDR3 length was moderately but significantly shorter in type 1 diabetes patients. Naive, central memory and regulatory TCRB repertoires appeared to be more similar among patients than among healthy donors. At VDJ recombination sites, patients with type 1 diabetes made fewer insertions and deleted more nucleotides, a pattern implying thymic rearrangement abnormalities. Sequencing cDNA rather than genomic DNA could over-represent highly expressing activated cells, although activation and CD3 levels did not differ between groups. PCR may preferentially amplify shorter templates, but because patient and control samples were amplified and corrected together, any resulting skew would affect both groups equally. Because small numbers of individuals were included in the HLA sub-analyses, any influence of HLA type on TCRB rearrangement was left unresolved.

Many counts were recorded for this clone. The specificity of this receptor is unknown. Qualities for individual bases were not recorded, and no much larger clone is one base off. From each donor, a single peripheral blood sample of about 120 mL on average was drawn into heparinised tubes. A BD FACSAria II and a panel including CD45RO, CCR7, CD25, CD127, CD95 and CD27 were used to sort naive, central memory, regulatory and stem cell-like memory CD4+ T cells. A purity above 98% was achieved for all sorted populations. PBMCs were isolated immediately by Lymphoprep density gradient centrifugation and stained directly without culture. Samples were stained and sorted in pairs, with one healthy donor and one patient per experiment, so that batch effects were minimized. The High Capacity cDNA Reverse Transcription Kit was used to reverse transcribe all of the isolated RNA, meaning that expressed TCRB transcripts were what got sequenced. Deep immunoSEQ sequencing was applied to naive, central memory and regulatory T cell samples, giving an average of around 3.4 million total reads per sample. Sorted cells were lysed in RLT buffer and RNA was extracted with DNase-treated RNeasy Micro or Mini kits, depending on cell number. Each cell subset was processed on its own to prevent cross-contamination, while patient and healthy donor samples were processed together. Using the immunoSEQ multiplex PCR, TCRB sequences were amplified from cDNA into 87-bp fragments spanning the CDR3 region. Sequencing of the amplicons was done on the Illumina HiSeq platform. The study's own analysis went as follows. Synthetic template baselines were used to correct PCR bias computationally, reads within Hamming distance 2 were collapsed together, and singletons that could not be merged were discarded. Reads were aligned against IMGT to assign V, D and J genes, CDR3 length and insertions or deletions at six rearrangement sites. Within each subset, clonotype counts were normalized to the number of sorted cells before true diversity and Gini coefficients were calculated with the tcR R package. The overlap coefficient, calculated on TCRB nucleotide sequences, was used to measure repertoire sharing. Here the immuneACCESS table is served through TCRdb, limited to in-frame sequences with V and J called. Missing clones are a known gap in these copies; in checked studies unresolved V genes cover under half, and the rest lacks a known reason. For V, J and clone size, that table is used; D and trimming come from the DNA. Within this sample are fewer than 400,000 clones, with 8% of them counted one time only. Approximately 0.44% of the sample is in the top ten clones.

The CDR3 starts with the cysteine, ends with the phenylalanine, and has 11 residues. Only the CDR3 DNA stays, 33 bases, in frame from base 1. The trim is 6 bases for V and 4 bases for J, with a gap of 4 bases between the germline ends. CDR1 MDHEN and CDR2 SYDVKM were looked up in the germline V gene. The clonotype originates from a woman aged 18-35 years in good health. The sample taken for sequencing was central memory CD4+ T cells from blood. The rearrangement joined TRBV28 to TRBJ1-5; the D gene lacks a confident call. DNA sequence: TGTGCCAGCAGGCGTAATCAGCCCCAGCATTTT. The resulting protein is CASRRNQPQHF.